The source of this T cell receptor (beta chain) is a study of blood T cell repertoires in COVID-19. This clone has more than one count but fewer than ten. In the original processing: Reference gene primer amplification in the assay estimated nucleated cell counts. Libraries were prepared by immunoSEQ multiplex PCR; TCRdb keeps only in-frame clonotypes and omits some of them. The D gene and trimming were derived from the DNA, and the V and J assignments and clone size from that table. The table records 30,000 to 35,000 clones, about 81% of them present only once. Sequencing was performed on peripheral blood. The TCR comes from a man aged 80 or over with acute or convalescent COVID-19.

Here the CDR3 DNA reads TGTGCCAGTAGTTCCTCAAGGGGACAGGGGTTAAAAGCTTTCTTT. Translated: CASSSSRGQGLKAFF. The chain joins TRBV19 to TRBJ1-1; 10 bases fit TRBD1. The CDR3 extends over 15 amino acids. Germline CDR1 LNHDA, CDR2 SQIVND (reference sequence). V lost 5 bases to trimming and J lost 9 bases; unmatched junction nucleotides: 12.